This T cell receptor (beta chain) comes out of a study of spatial heterogeneity in lung cancer (dated by TCRdb to the late 2010s). In the study overall: Beta-chain transcripts were consistently detected in greater numbers than alpha-chain transcripts, which likely reflects a higher abundance of beta-chain transcripts. TCR transcript counts in tumor regions correlated strongly with a T cell transcriptional module score from matched bulk RNA-seq. In the raw uncorrected reads, each unique combination of TCR and UMI appeared on average more than ten times. Nonsynonymous mutation counts, determined by whole-exome sequencing of tumor tissue, were related to TCR repertoire features. At surgery, over 200 tumor regions, some 61 matched nontumor lung samples and 56 PBMC samples were TCR-sequenced for both alpha and beta chains. In non-small cell lung cancer, the study made a quantitative comparison of TCR alpha and beta repertoires among multiple tumor regions, matched nontumor lung and blood.

Only a few counts were recorded for this clonotype. It has no known antigen specificity. Base qualities are not recorded, but no much larger clone differs from it by a single base. Receptors were amplified or captured by 5' RACE. Sequencer: NextSeq 500. The TCR library protocol attached a unique molecular identifier to each TCR cDNA molecule to allow correction of PCR and sequencing errors. In the authors' own workflow: TCR identification, UMI-based error correction and CDR3 extraction were performed with Decombinator tools. TCRs above a frequency of 2 per 1,000, corresponding to the top 1% of the tumor frequency distribution, were defined as expanded. Expanded tumor TCRs were classed as regional if statistically deemed absent (corrected P<0.05) from at least one tumor region, otherwise ubiquitous. Renyi diversity was computed with the R vegan package after each repertoire had been subsampled 100 times to 5,000 TCRs. CDR3 similarity networks were built from amino acid triplet string-kernel similarity, connecting CDR3s with pairwise similarity above 0.82. In-frame beta chains were kept once TCRdb had trimmed the public reads at Q25 with fastp and called clones with MiXCR. Each entry merges the rows of one CDR3 protein and shows their most common DNA and genes. TCRdb, rather than the study authors, made the V and J calls. The table for this sample lists about 9,800 distinct CDR3 sequences; 7.5% to 9.5% of them were counted only once. Clones ranked in the top ten supply roughly 12% of the sample.

According to the study, the label for this sample's time point signals: sample taken at primary tumor resection. Samples were obtained from approximately 70 patients with early-stage, untreated non-small cell lung cancer from the lung TRACERx cohort. For TCR sequencing, whole RNA was extracted from tumor and nontumor lung tissue, or from cryopreserved PBMC samples, and no cell sorting was done. Only patients for whom sufficient RNA was available from at least two tumor regions were selected for TCR sequencing. A lung pathologist reviewed the tumor and adjacent nontumor lung specimens before the specimens were selected. What the work shows at the level of the full study, not this receptor alone: Counts of ubiquitous and regional expanded TCRs were found to correlate with counts of ubiquitous and regional nonsynonymous mutations, respectively. Confirming at a functional level the hypothesis that regional TCRs recognize regional mutations was considered to require additional single-cell paired TCR alpha and beta sequencing. TCR-seq coverage of tumor T cells was estimated at only roughly 6.5% for alpha chains and 13% for beta chains. A correlation was observed between the number of expanded intratumoral alpha and beta TCRs and the tumor nonsynonymous mutation count.

This sequence was found in a female donor with early-stage non-small cell lung cancer. The sequences come from lung tumor tissue, collected at surgery.

The CDR3 region reads CASIGRGWGRPYNSPLHF. The DNA is TGTGCCAGCATCGGACGGGGCTGGGGGCGCCCCTATAATTCACCCCTCCACTTT. Recombination connected TRBV6-2 or TRBV6-3 to TRBJ1-6; perhaps TRBD1 is the D gene, with 6 bases matching. CDR1 is given as MNHEY and CDR2 as SVGEGT, both from the germline V gene. Between the V and J ends, shortened by 7 bases and 2 bases respectively, the junction contains 21 bases. From the cysteine through the phenylalanine, the CDR3 covers 18 amino acids. Only CDR3 DNA is held: 54 bases, read in frame from base 1.